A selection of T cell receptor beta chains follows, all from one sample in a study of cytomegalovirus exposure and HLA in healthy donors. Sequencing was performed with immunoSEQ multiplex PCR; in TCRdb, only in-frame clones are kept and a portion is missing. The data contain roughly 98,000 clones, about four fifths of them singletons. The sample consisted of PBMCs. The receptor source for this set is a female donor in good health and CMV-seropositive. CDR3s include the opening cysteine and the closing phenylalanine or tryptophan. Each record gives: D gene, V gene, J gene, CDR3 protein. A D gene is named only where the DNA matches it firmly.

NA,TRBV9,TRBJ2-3,CASSPRGSASEDTQYF
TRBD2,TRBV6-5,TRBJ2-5,CASSLAGGPREQYF
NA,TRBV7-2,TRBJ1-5,CASSLVLNQPQHF
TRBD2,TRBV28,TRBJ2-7,CASSLGDGRGYEQYF
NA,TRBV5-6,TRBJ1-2,CASSSGWGDYGYTF
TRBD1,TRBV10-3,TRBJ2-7,CAIRGTGKSYEQYF
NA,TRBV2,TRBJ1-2,CASSVTGYNYGYTF
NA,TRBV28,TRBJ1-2,CASTSKWAGSGYTF
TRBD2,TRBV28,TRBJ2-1,CASSTGTSGGNEQFF
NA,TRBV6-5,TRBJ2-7,CASRTSGTSSYEQYF
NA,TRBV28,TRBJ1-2,CASSLSRRAGYGYTF
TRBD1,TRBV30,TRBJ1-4,CAWSLKDRTFF
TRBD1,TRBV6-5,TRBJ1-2,CASSYSRQGAGGYTF